These 3 T cell receptor beta chains originate from one sample sequenced in a study of blood T cell repertoires in COVID-19. Libraries were prepared by immunoSEQ multiplex PCR; TCRdb keeps only in-frame clonotypes and omits some of them. The repertoire holds about 230,000 clones, with 65% to 90% as singletons. The material sequenced was peripheral blood. The receptors derive from a woman in her forties who had recovered from COVID-19.

The gene calls are TRBV30 and TRBJ1-5; 7 bases line up with TRBD1. This CDR3 region has 13 residues. V lost 3 bases and J lost 5; bases outside the gene matches: 4. CDR1 is GTSNPN and CDR2 is SVGIG in the germline V gene (reference sequence). CDR3 DNA sequence: TGTGCCTGGAGCGGGACAGAAGATCAGCCCCAGCATTTT. Encoded protein: CAWSGTEDQPQHF. The full variable domain, rest sourced from reference TRBV30 and TRBJ1-5, is SQTIHQWPATLVQPVGSPLSLECTVEGTSNPNLYWYRQAAGRGLQLLFYSVGIGQISSEVPQNLSASRPQDRQFILSSKKLLLSDSGFYLCAWSGTEDQPQHFGDGTRLSIL.

This clone was observed a single time. V and J are TRBV28 and TRBJ1-3, with no clear D. CDR1 is MDHEN, CDR2 SYDVKM, per germline. This CDR3 is built from 13 residues. V was trimmed by 7 bases and J by 8 bases, leaving 15 bases between them. In DNA form, the CDR3 reads TGTGCCAGCATCCCCGGAGCTCGCCACACCATATATTTT. Its protein is CASIPGARHTIYF.

The V and J genes are TRBV9 and TRBJ2-3; D possibly corresponds to TRBD2 (6 bases). The germline gives CDR1 SGDLS, CDR2 YYNGEE. Between the trimmed V and J ends, which lost 4 bases and 0 bases, there was a span of 15 bases. There are 16 residues in the CDR3. The CDR3 loop is CASSTGTATSTDTQYF. The CDR3 nucleotides are TGTGCCAGCAGCACGGGGACTGCGACTAGCACAGATACGCAGTATTTT.